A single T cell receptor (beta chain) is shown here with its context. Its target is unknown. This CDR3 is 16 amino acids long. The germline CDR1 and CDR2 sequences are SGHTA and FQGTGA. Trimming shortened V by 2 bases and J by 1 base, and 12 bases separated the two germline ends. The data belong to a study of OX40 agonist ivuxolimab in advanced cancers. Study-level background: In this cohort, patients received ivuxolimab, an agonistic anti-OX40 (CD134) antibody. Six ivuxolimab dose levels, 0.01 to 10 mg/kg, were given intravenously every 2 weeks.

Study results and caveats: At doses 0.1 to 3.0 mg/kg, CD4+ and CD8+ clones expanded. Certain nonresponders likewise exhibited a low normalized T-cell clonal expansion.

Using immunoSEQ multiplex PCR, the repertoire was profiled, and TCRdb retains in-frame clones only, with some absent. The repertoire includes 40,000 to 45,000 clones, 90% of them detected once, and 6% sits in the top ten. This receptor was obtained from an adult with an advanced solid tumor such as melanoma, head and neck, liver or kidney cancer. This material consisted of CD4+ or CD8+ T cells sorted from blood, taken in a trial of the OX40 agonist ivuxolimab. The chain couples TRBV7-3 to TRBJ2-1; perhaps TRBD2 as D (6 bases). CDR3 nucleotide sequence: TGTGCCAGCAGCTTAGGAGGGGCGGTATCCTACAATGAGCAGTTCTTC. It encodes CASSLGGAVSYNEQFF. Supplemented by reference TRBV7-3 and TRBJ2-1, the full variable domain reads GAGVSQTPSNKVTEKGKYVELRCDPISGHTALYWYRQSLGQGPEFLIYFQGTGAADDSGLPNDRFFAVRPEGSVSTLKIQRTERGDSAVYLCASSLGGAVSYNEQFFGPGTRLTVL.